The 18 T cell receptor beta chains presented below share a single source sample, sequenced in a study of T-cell reconstitution after alpha-beta-depleted transplantation in children. Unique molecular identifiers were built into the TCRbeta library. TCRdb reanalysed the PCR reads using MiXCR and keeps one entry per CDR3 protein. The sample lists around 450,000 distinct CDR3 sequences, 8% to 11% occurring once. The starting material was PBMCs, obtained before TCRalphabeta/CD19-depleted stem cell transplant. The receptor source for this set is a child aged 2 to 10 with inherited bone marrow failure, due to receive a stem cell transplant.

This clonotype was seen many times. The chain employs TRBV7-2 and TRBJ1-5; 8 bases line up with TRBD1. The CDR3 covers 15 residues. V lost 0 bases to trimming and J lost 6 bases; unmatched junction nucleotides: 4. Per germline, CDR1 SGHTA and CDR2 FQGNSA. The CDR3 DNA reads TGTGCCAGCAGCTTAGCGCAGGGGGCTGCTCAGCCCCAGCATTTT. Translated: CASSLAQGAAQPQHF. The complete variable domain, with remaining parts taken from reference TRBV7-2 and TRBJ1-5, reads GAGVSQSPSNKVTEKGKDVELRCDPISGHTALYWYRQSLGQGLEFLIYFQGNSAPDKSGLPSDRFSAERTGGSVSTLTIQRTQQEDSAVYLCASSLAQGAAQPQHFGDGTRLSIL.

There are many counts of this clonotype. The J gene is TRBJ2-7, the V gene TRBV20-1, with D possibly matching TRBD2 (6 bases). Germline V gives CDR1 DFQATT, CDR2 SNEGSKA (reference sequence). This CDR3 region has 16 residues. Trimming took off 3 bases at V and 3 bases at J, with 21 bases between the two ends. The CDR3 here is CSASPIRSIAVYEQYF. The CDR3 DNA sequence: TGCAGTGCTAGTCCCATCCGGTCGATAGCGGTCTACGAGCAGTACTTC.

This clonotype was seen ten or more times. The chain combines TRBV5-1 with TRBJ2-3, with D unresolved. From germline, CDR1 is SGHRS and CDR2 YFSETQ. CDR3 length equals 11 residues. Trimming left V 5 bases short and J 6 bases short, with 7 bases between. CDR3 in amino acids: CASSTADTQYF. The CDR3 nucleotides are TGCGCCAGCAGTACGGCGGATACGCAGTATTTT.

This clonotype was counted many times. This chain links TRBV29-1 with TRBJ1-1; D may be TRBD1 (6 bases). This CDR3 spans 13 amino acids. In germline, CDR1 is SQVTM, CDR2 ANQGSEA. The V gene lost 2 bases and the J gene lost 4 bases, with 11 bases spanning the gap. As DNA, the CDR3 is TGCAGCGTTGAAAAGGGGGGGAGCACTGAAGCTTTCTTT. Protein sequence: CSVEKGGSTEAFF.

This clonotype was detected ten times or more. The chain is built from TRBV29-1 and TRBJ2-1; perhaps TRBD2 as D (6 bases). CDR3 length: 12 amino acids. V gave up 4 bases and J gave up 7 bases, with 11 bases separating them. CDR1 is SQVTM and CDR2 is ANQGSEA in the germline V gene. CDR3 in DNA: TGCAGCGTTGCCGGGACTTCGAATGAGCAGTTCTTC. Translated: CSVAGTSNEQFF.

This clonotype has at least ten counts. The chain employs TRBV15 and TRBJ1-1; D uncertain. V was pared by 0 bases and J by 6 bases, with 14 bases between. The CDR3 has 15 amino acids. Germline V CDR1 and CDR2: LNHNV, YYDKDF (reference sequence). CDR3 loop: CATSRDVGSWAEAFF. The CDR3 bases are TGTGCCACCAGCAGAGATGTGGGTAGTTGGGCTGAAGCTTTCTTT.

This clonotype was picked up many times. V and J are TRBV6-1 and TRBJ1-2; D uncertain. Trimming stripped 2 bases from V and 8 bases from J, with 6 bases between. This CDR3 spans 11 amino acids. CDR1 MNHNS and CDR2 SASEGT come from the germline V gene. CDR3 nucleotide sequence: TGTGCCAGCAGTGAATGGATAGGCTACACCTTC. Its translation: CASSEWIGYTF.

In this sample, this clonotype turned up many times. This chain connects TRBV12-3 or TRBV12-4 to TRBJ1-2, with TRBD1 matching over 8 bases. This CDR3 contains 14 residues. Trimming took 5 bases from V and 4 from J; bases not matched to a gene: 6. The CDR3 spells CASSGTGDIYGYTF. The DNA for the CDR3 is TGTGCCAGCAGTGGGACAGGCGATATCTATGGCTACACCTTC.

About this clonotype: A read error is possible here, since a much larger clone lies one base away. The chain combines TRBV9 with TRBJ2-3; 8 positions agree with TRBD2. The CDR3 has 15 amino acids. V was pared by 3 bases and J by 2 bases, with 5 bases of the junction left unmatched. Germline V gene lookup returns CDR1 SGDLS and CDR2 YYNGEE. The CDR3 protein is CASSEREGSTDTQYF. The CDR3 nucleotides are TGTGCCAGCAGCGAACGGGAGGGGTCCACAGATACGCAGTATTTT.

This clonotype was picked up many times. The rearrangement joins TRBV5-1 to TRBJ2-1, with 10 bases that match TRBD2. The V gene end was trimmed by 3 bases and the J gene end by 5 bases; junction bases not matched to a gene: 8. The germline gives CDR1 SGHRS, CDR2 YFSETQ. CDR3 length equals 16 residues. In nucleotides, the CDR3 is TGCGCCAGCAGCTCGACTGGACTAGCGGCTAACAATGAGCAGTTCTTC. Translation: CASSSTGLAANNEQFF.

This chain links TRBV2 with TRBJ2-7; D is unresolved. V dropped 4 bases and J dropped 3 bases, with 7 bases sitting between them. Germline values: CDR1 SNHLY, CDR2 FYNNEI. The CDR3 sequence is 12 residues long. CDR3 DNA sequence: TGTGCCAGCAGTGGAGAAGGCTACGAGCAGTACTTC. Translating it yields CASSGEGYEQYF.

The table lists this clonotype with many counts. The V call is TRBV5-1, the J call TRBJ1-1, with a tentative D call TRBD1 (6 bases). V was pared by 2 bases and J by 2 bases, with 16 bases between. From germline, CDR1 is SGHRS and CDR2 YFSETQ. This CDR3 contains 16 residues. The CDR3 DNA reads TGCGCCAGCAGCTTAGGTCCAGGGGTCGGAAACACTGAAGCTTTCTTT. Encoded protein: CASSLGPGVGNTEAFF.

This chain connects TRBV7-2 to TRBJ1-5; 7 positions match TRBD1. Germline CDR1 is SGHTA and CDR2 is FQGNSA. This CDR3 spans 15 amino acids. Germline trimming cut 5 bases from V and 3 bases from J; bases unmatched to any gene: 7. CDR3 DNA sequence: TGTGCCAGCAGCCGTACAGGGGTTTTCAATCAGCCCCAGCATTTT. Amino acids: CASSRTGVFNQPQHF. Based on the CDR3 plus reference TRBV7-2 and TRBJ1-5, the full variable domain is GAGVSQSPSNKVTEKGKDVELRCDPISGHTALYWYRQSLGQGLEFLIYFQGNSAPDKSGLPSDRFSAERTGGSVSTLTIQRTQQEDSAVYLCASSRTGVFNQPQHFGDGTRLSIL.

The J gene is TRBJ2-1, the V gene TRBV20-1; D is ambiguous. This CDR3 has 13 residues. Trimming left V 6 bases short and J 2 bases short, with 11 bases between. Germline V gene lookup returns CDR1 DFQATT and CDR2 SNEGSKA (reference sequence). The CDR3 loop is CSARASTYNEQFF. CDR3 coding DNA: TGCAGTGCCCGGGCTTCTACCTACAATGAGCAGTTCTTC.

This clonotype showed up just a few times. This rearrangement joins TRBV6-6 to TRBJ1-2; TRBD1 aligns across 7 bases. Germline CDR1 MNHNY, CDR2 SVGAGI (reference sequence). Losses at the gene ends were 7 bases for V and 4 bases for J; bases not matched to a gene: 6. The CDR3 is 13 residues long. The CDR3, as DNA: TGTGCCAGCACCACAGGGGTGGGCTATGGCTACACCTTC. Translated, it gives CASTTGVGYGYTF.

The rearrangement joins TRBV4-1 to TRBJ1-6; D might be TRBD1 (5 bases). Between the trimmed V and J ends, which lost 0 bases and 7 bases, there was a span of 10 bases. Germline V gene data show CDR1 as MGHRA and CDR2 as YSYEKL. This CDR3 has 15 amino acids. This CDR3 reads CASSQDGGGNSPLHF. The CDR3 DNA reads TGCGCCAGCAGCCAAGATGGGGGGGGGAATTCACCCCTCCACTTT.

This clonotype was seen at least ten times. V usage is TRBV20-1 and J usage is TRBJ2-7, with D perhaps matching TRBD1 or TRBD2 (5 bases each). In germline, CDR1 is DFQATT, CDR2 SNEGSKA (reference sequence). The V end lost 1 base, the J end lost 4 bases, and 20 bases lay between the germline ends. This CDR3 region has 16 residues. The CDR3 reads CSARATSVGALYEQYF. CDR3 coding DNA: TGCAGTGCTAGAGCTACCTCCGTCGGGGCCCTTTACGAGCAGTACTTC.

This clonotype was detected many times. The genes are TRBV24-1 and TRBJ2-7, with a weak D call TRBD2 (6 bases). Trimming stripped 5 bases from V and 1 base from J, with 8 bases between. Germline lookup yields CDR1 KGHDR and CDR2 SFDVKD. The CDR3 loop spans 13 amino acids. The CDR3: CATSGGISYEQYF. The CDR3 region has the DNA TGTGCCACCAGTGGCGGGATTTCCTACGAGCAGTACTTC.